This T cell receptor (beta chain) was recovered during a study of cytomegalovirus exposure and HLA in healthy donors. Study-wide findings and caveats: Subsequent analysis revealed that first-cohort TCR clusters tended to co-occur in the 95 to 150 validation repertoires. It was 150 to 200 TCR beta chains that were listed as cytomegalovirus-associated.

Points on this clone: Its antigen is undetermined. A read error may explain this, as a much larger clone is one base away. The sample contains more than one DNA sequence encoding this CDR3.

Measured with immunoSEQ multiplex PCR; TCRdb has only the in-frame clones, and not every one. The sample lists 100,000 to 120,000 clones; roughly 86% were seen once. Sequencing was performed on PBMCs. This TCR was recovered from a woman aged 18-29 years in good health and CMV-seropositive.

CDR3 coding DNA: TGTGCCAGCAGCTCGTATAGCAATCAGCCCCAGCATTTT. It encodes CASSSYSNQPQHF. The chain links TRBV7-2 to TRBJ1-5; D unresolved. The V end was cut by 4 bases, the J end by 0 bases, with 4 bases between. Per germline, CDR1 SGHTA and CDR2 FQGNSA. The CDR3 consists of 13 residues.